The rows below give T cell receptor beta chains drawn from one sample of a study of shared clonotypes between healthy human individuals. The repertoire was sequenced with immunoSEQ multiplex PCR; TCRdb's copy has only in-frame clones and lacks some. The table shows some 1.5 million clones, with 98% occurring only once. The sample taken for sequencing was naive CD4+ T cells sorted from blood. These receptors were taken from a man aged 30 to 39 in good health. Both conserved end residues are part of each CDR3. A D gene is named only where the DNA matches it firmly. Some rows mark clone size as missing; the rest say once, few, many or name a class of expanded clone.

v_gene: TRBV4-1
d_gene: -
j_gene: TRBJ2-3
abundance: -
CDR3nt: TGCGCCAGCAGCCAAGGGACCTTGGAGACAGATACGCAGTATTTT
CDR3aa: CASSQGTLETDTQYF

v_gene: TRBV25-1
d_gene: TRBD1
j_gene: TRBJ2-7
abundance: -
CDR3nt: TGTGCCAGCAGTGATCAGGGGGCTGACGAGCAGTACTTC
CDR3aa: CASSDQGADEQYF

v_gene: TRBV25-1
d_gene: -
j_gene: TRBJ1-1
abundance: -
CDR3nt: TGTGCCAGCAGGGGATTAGGGAACACTGAAGCTTTCTTT
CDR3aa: CASRGLGNTEAFF

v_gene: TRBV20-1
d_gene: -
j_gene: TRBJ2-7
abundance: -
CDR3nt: TGCAGTGCTAGAGGGGGTTACGAGCAGTACTTC
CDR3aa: CSARGGYEQYF

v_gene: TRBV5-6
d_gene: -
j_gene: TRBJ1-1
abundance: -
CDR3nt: TGTGCCAGCAGCTTAAGGACTGAAGCTTTCTTT
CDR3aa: CASSLRTEAFF

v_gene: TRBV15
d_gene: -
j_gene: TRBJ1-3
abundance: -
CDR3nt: TGTGCCACCAGCAGAGATCGCCGGGGTTCGCTCTCTGGAAACACCATATATTTT
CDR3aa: CATSRDRRGSLSGNTIYF

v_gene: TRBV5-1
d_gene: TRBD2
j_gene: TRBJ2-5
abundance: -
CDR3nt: TGCGCCAGCGGTACTAGCGGGAGATCGCAAGAGACCCAGTACTTC
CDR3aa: CASGTSGRSQETQYF

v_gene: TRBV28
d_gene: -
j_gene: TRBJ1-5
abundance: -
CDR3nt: TGTGCCAGCAGTCTTACTGCACTAGTCATAAATCAGCCCCAGCATTTT
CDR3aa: CASSLTALVINQPQHF

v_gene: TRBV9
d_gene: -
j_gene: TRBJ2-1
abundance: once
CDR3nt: TGTGCCAGCAGCGTAGGGAGCGGTGCCTACAATGAGCAGTTCTTC
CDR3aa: CASSVGSGAYNEQFF

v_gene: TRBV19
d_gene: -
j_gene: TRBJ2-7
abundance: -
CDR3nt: TGTGCCAGTGGTAACAGAAACACCTACGAGCAGTACTTC
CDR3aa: CASGNRNTYEQYF

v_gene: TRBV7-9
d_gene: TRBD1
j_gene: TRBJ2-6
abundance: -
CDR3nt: TGTGCCAGCAGCCCGAGGACAGGGTCTGGGGCCAACGTCCTGACTTTC
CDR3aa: CASSPRTGSGANVLTF

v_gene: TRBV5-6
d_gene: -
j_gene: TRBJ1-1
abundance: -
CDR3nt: TGTGCCAGCAGCCCCCCGGGAGTCGACACTGAAGCTTTCTTT
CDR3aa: CASSPPGVDTEAFF

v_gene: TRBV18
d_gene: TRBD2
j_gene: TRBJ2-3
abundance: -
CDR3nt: TGTGCCAGCTCACCACCAAATCGTGGGGGGGCAGATACGCAGTATTTT
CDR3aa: CASSPPNRGGADTQYF

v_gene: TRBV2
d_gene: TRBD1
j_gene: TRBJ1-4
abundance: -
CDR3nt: TGTGCCAGCAGTGGACAGGGGGCGGGGGAAAAACTGTTTTTT
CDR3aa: CASSGQGAGEKLFF

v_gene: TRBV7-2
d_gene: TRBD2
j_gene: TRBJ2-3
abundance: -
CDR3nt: TGTGCCAGCTCCGGGACTAGCGGGCCTCCTAGCACAGATACGCAGTATTTT
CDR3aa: CASSGTSGPPSTDTQYF

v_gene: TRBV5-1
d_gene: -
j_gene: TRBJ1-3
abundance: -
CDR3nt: TGCGCCAGCAGCAACAGAACGGCCTCTGGAAACACCATATATTTT
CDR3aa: CASSNRTASGNTIYF

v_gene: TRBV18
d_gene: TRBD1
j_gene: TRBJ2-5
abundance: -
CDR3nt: TGTGCCAGCTCACAGAACAGGGGAGAGACCCAGTACTTC
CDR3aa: CASSQNRGETQYF

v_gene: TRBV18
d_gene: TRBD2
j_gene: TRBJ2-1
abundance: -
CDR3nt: TGTGCCAGCTCACCACAGCGGGAGAGGTACAATGAGCAGTTCTTC
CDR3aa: CASSPQRERYNEQFF

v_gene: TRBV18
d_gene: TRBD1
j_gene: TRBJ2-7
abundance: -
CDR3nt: TGTGCCAGCTCAGGGGACAGGTCCGCCTACGAGCAGTACTTC
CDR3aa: CASSGDRSAYEQYF

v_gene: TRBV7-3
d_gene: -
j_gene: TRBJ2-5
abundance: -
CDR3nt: TGTGCCAGCAGCTTCTTAAGCGGATCCCAAGAGACCCAGTACTTC
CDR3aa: CASSFLSGSQETQYF

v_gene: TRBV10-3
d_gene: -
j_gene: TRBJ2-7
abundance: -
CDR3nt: TGTGCCATCAGTGGACAGAGCTACGAGCAGTACTTC
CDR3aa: CAISGQSYEQYF

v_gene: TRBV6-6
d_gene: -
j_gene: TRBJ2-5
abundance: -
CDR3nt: TGTGCCAGTCTAAAGGACGGTGGAGAGACCCAGTACTTC
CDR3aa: CASLKDGGETQYF

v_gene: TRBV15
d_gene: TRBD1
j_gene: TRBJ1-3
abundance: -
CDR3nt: TGTGCCACCAGCAGAGATCAGGGGGGCCTAAACACCATATATTTT
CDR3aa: CATSRDQGGLNTIYF

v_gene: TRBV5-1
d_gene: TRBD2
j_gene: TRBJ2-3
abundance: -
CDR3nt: TGCGCCAGCAGCGGGAGCGGGAGGGCGGGTGATACGCAGTATTTT
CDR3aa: CASSGSGRAGDTQYF

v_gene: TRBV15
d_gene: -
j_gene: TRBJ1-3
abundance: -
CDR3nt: TGTGCCACCAGCAGAGATCTAGACGGAGGGTCTGGAAACACCATATATTTT
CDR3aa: CATSRDLDGGSGNTIYF

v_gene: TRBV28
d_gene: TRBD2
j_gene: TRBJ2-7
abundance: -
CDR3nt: TGTGCCAGCATCACTGGGGCACTAGCGGGAGGGTCGGAGCAGTACTTC
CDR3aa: CASITGALAGGSEQYF

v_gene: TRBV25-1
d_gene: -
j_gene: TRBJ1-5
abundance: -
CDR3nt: TGTGCCCACCTTGAGCGGTTGTATCAGGGTTTAAATCAGCCCCAGCATTTT
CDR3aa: CAHLERLYQGLNQPQHF

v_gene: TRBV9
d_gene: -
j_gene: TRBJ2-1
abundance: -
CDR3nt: TGTGCCAGCAGCGTGAGCACGGGGAGGTCCTACAATGAGCAGTTCTTC
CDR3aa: CASSVSTGRSYNEQFF

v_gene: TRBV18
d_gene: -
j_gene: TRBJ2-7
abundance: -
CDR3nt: TGTGCCAGCTCACCGCCCAGCCTTCACGAGCAGTACTTC
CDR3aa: CASSPPSLHEQYF

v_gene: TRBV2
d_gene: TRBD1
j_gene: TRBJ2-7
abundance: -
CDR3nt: TGTGCCAGCAATAAAAACAGGGGGCTTGAGCAGTACTTC
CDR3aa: CASNKNRGLEQYF

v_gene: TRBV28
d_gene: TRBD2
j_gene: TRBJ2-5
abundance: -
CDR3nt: TGTGCCAGCAGCCGCATTCCCCTACTAGCGGGAGACGAAGAGACCCAGTACTTC
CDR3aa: CASSRIPLLAGDEETQYF

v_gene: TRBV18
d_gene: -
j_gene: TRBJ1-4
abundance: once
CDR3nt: TGTGCCAGCTCACCCAACAGGGTAGGGGATGAAAAACTGTTTTTT
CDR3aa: CASSPNRVGDEKLFF

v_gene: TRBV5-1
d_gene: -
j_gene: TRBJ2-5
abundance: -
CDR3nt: TGCGCCAGCAGCTTGGAGCATGGGGGGTTGGAGACCCAGTACTTC
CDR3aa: CASSLEHGGLETQYF

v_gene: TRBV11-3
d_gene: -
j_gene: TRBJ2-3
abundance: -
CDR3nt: TGTGCCAGCAGCTTTGTACGCCCTGGGGGGGCGGATACGCAGTATTTT
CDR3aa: CASSFVRPGGADTQYF

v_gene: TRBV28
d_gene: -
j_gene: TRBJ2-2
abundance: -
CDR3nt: TGTGCCAGCAGTTTATTAAAGGGCGGCGGGGAGCTGTTTTTT
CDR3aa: CASSLLKGGGELFF

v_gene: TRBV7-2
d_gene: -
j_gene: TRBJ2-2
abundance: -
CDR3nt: TGTGCCAGCAGCTTATATACGCCCTTGAACACCGGGGAGCTGTTTTTT
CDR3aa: CASSLYTPLNTGELFF

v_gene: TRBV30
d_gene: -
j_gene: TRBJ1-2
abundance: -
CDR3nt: TGTGCCTGGAGTCCCAGGGGACTCAGCTATGGCTACACCTTC
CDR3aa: CAWSPRGLSYGYTF

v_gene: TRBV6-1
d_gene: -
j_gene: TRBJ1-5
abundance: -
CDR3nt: TGTGCCAGCAGTGAAGGACCTTTGGGCAATCAGCCCCAGCATTTT
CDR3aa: CASSEGPLGNQPQHF

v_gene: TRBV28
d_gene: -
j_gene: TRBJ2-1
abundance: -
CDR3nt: TGTGCCAGCAGTTATATAATGGGGGAGGCATCCTACAATGAGCAGTTCTTC
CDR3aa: CASSYIMGEASYNEQFF

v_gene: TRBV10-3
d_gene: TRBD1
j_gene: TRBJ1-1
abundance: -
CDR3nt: TGTGCCATCAGCCCAGGGGGCACTGAAGCTTTCTTT
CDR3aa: CAISPGGTEAFF

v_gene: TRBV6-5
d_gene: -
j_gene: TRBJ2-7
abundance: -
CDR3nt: TGTGCCAGCAGTACAGCTGGTCGTCCATACGAGCAGTACTTC
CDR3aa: CASSTAGRPYEQYF

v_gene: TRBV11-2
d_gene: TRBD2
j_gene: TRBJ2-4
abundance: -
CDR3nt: TGTGCCAGCAGTGGACTAGCGGGAAGGCCCATTCAGTACTTC
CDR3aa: CASSGLAGRPIQYF

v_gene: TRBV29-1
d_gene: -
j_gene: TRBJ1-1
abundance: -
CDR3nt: TGCAGCGTTGAACACGGGGACATGAACACTGAAGCTTTCTTT
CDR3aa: CSVEHGDMNTEAFF

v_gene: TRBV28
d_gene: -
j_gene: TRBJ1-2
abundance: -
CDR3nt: TGTGCCAGCAGGGTTCGCAGGAACTATGGCTACACCTTC
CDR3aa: CASRVRRNYGYTF

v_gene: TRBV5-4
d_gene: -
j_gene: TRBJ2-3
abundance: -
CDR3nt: TGTGCCAGCAGCGTTCCCGGGACCGGCACAGATACGCAGTATTTT
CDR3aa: CASSVPGTGTDTQYF

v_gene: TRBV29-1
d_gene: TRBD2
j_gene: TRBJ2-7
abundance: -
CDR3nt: TGCAGCGCAGCCCCGATAGCGGGTGAGCAGTACTTC
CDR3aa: CSAAPIAGEQYF

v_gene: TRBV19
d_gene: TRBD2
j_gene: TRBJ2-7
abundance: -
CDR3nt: TGTGCCACAAGGCCCAGCGGGAGGTTATACGAGCAGTACTTC
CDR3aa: CATRPSGRLYEQYF

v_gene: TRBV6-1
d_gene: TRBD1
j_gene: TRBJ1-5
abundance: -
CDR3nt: TGTGCCAGCAGTGCCCGCCAGGGGGATAGCAATCAGCCCCAGCATTTT
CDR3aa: CASSARQGDSNQPQHF

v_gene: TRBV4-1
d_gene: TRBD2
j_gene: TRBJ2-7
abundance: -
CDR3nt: TGCGCCAGCAGCCTAGCGGGAGGGTACGAGCAGTACTTC
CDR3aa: CASSLAGGYEQYF

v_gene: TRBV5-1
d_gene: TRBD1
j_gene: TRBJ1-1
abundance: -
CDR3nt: TGCGCCAGCAGCTACCAGGGGGCCGATTACACTGAAGCTTTCTTT
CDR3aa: CASSYQGADYTEAFF

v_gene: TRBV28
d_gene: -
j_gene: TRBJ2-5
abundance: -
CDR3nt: TGTGCCAGCACTCCGGGGGGCATCAAGACCCAGTACTTC
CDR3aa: CASTPGGIKTQYF

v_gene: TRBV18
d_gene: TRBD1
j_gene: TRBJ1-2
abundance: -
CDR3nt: TGTGCCAGCTCACCCAATAAGGGACAGGGGAACTATGGCTACACCTTC
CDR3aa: CASSPNKGQGNYGYTF

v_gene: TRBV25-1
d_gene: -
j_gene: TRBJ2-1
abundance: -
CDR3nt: TGTGCCAGCAGAAGGACCCCCTACAATGAGCAGTTCTTC
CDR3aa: CASRRTPYNEQFF

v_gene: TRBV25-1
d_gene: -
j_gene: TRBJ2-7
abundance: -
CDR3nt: TGTGCCAGCAGTGAATTGGGGTGGGGTGGTCTTGAGCAGTACTTC
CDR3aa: CASSELGWGGLEQYF